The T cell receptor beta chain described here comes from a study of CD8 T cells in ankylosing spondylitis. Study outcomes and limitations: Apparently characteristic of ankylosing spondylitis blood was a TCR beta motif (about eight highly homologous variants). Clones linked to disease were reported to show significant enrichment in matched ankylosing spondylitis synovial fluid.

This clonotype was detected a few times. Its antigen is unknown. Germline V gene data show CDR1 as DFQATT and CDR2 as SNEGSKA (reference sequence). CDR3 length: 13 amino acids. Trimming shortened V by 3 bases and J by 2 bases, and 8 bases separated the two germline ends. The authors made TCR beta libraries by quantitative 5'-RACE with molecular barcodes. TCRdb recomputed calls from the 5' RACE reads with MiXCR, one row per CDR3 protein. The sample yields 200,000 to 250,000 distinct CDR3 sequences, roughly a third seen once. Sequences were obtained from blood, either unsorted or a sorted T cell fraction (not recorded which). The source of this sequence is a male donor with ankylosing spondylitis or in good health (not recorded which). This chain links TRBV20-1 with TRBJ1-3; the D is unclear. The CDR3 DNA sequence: TGCAGTGCTAGTGAAGGGCCTGGAAACACCATATATTTT. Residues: CSASEGPGNTIYF.